The source of this TCR beta chain is a study of tumor-infiltrating lymphocytes in primary liver carcinoma. As regards this clonotype: One end of the junction is discordant with germline, which a read error may explain.

Researchers drew blood RNA from unsorted whole blood and extracted germline DNA as well. These patients lived with chronic HBV infection and had never been treated. The investigators made TCR beta cDNA from about 500 ng total RNA, using a constant-region primer. Libraries covering TCR beta were generated through three nested multiplex PCR rounds (using a slightly modified ARM-PCR). Each CDR3 protein is one row after TCRdb ran MiXCR on the multiplex PCR reads. The data show some 200,000 distinct CDR3 sequences, almost 65% seen once. Sequencing was carried out using peripheral blood. The source of this sequence is a woman aged 55-70 years with primary liver carcinoma and hepatitis B virus infection.

The CDR3 region has the DNA TGTGTCAGCAGTTACTCCTGGGGGTGGCAAGAGACCCAGTACTTC. It translates to CVSSYSWGWQETQYF. The chain couples TRBV6-5 to TRBJ2-5; D is possibly TRBD1 or TRBD2 (5 bases each). The CDR3 runs to 15 residues. CDR1 is MNHEY and CDR2 is SVGAGI in the germline V gene.